The 7 T cell receptor beta chains listed next were all sequenced from one sample in a study of blood T cells in healthy people across ages. For the second PCR, which ran for roughly 6 to 12 cycles, a sample-barcoded 5' primer and a J-beta primer mix were used. From the 5' RACE reads, TCRdb called clonotypes with MiXCR, one entry per CDR3 protein. The table includes approximately 780,000 distinct CDR3 sequences, roughly 25% detected once. These data were also reused for a study on T cells of mothers and their children.

Sequencing used blood. The receptors derive from a boy between 5 and 17 years old in good health.

This chain connects TRBV12-3 or TRBV12-4 to TRBJ2-7; D unclear. V was shortened by 6 bases and J by 3 bases, with 9 bases between the two germline ends. The CDR3 covers 12 residues. As DNA, the CDR3 is TGTGCCAGCAGAAACAGTTTCTACGAGCAGTACTTC. Translating it yields CASRNSFYEQYF.

In its sample, this clonotype was seen a few times. CDR3 in amino acids: CASGRGDIYGYTF. The CDR3 DNA sequence: TGCGCCAGCGGCCGGGGTGACATCTATGGCTACACCTTC. This sequence joins TRBV5-1 and TRBJ1-2; D is ambiguous. Trimming cost V 7 bases and J 4 bases, with 14 bases left between them. The CDR3 consists of 13 residues. The germline gives CDR1 SGHRS, CDR2 YFSETQ. Combining the CDR3 with reference TRBV5-1 and TRBJ1-2 gives the whole variable domain KAGVTQTPRYLIKTRGQQVTLSCSPISGHRSVSWYQQTPGQGLQFLFEYFSETQRNKGNFPGRFSGRQFSNSRSEMNVSTLELGDSALYLCASGRGDIYGYTFGSGTRLTVV.

The V call is TRBV12-3 or TRBV12-4, the J call TRBJ2-5; no definite D call. This CDR3 comprises 14 residues. Deletions cut 3 bases from V and 5 bases from J, with 13 bases between. Here the CDR3 reads CASSFVSSSETQYF. The CDR3 bases are TGTGCCAGCAGTTTCGTATCAAGCAGTGAGACCCAGTACTTC.

V usage is TRBV6-5 and J usage is TRBJ1-2; no clear D gene. The CDR3 contains 14 residues. Per germline, CDR1 MNHEY and CDR2 SVGAGI. Trimming stripped 5 bases from V and 8 bases from J, with 18 bases between. CDR3 nucleotides: TGTGCCAGCAGTCGCCTGGCGGGTGCCGGCGGCTACACCTTC. As protein: CASSRLAGAGGYTF.

The gene calls are TRBV12-3 or TRBV12-4 and TRBJ2-1, with 11 bases identical to TRBD2. The CDR3 is 16 residues long. V was pared by 5 bases and J by 4 bases, with 7 bases of the junction left unmatched. CDR3 coding DNA: TGTGCCAGCAGTAACGCCGGGACTAGCGGATACAATGAGCAGTTCTTC. This translates into CASSNAGTSGYNEQFF.

The chain uses TRBV7-2 and TRBJ1-3; D gene ambiguous. CDR1 is SGHTA and CDR2 is FQGNSA in the germline V gene. The CDR3 contains 16 residues. Trimming took off 0 bases at V and 0 bases at J, with 9 bases between the two ends. The CDR3 sequence is CASSLASRVSGNTIYF. The CDR3, as DNA: TGTGCCAGCAGCTTAGCGTCACGAGTCTCTGGAAACACCATATATTTT.

This clonotype has more than one count but fewer than ten. The chain joins TRBV9 to TRBJ2-7; TRBD1 agrees at 7 bases. Trimming took 3 bases from V and 5 from J; bases not matched to a gene: 8. Germline-derived CDR1 and CDR2 are SGDLS and YYNGEE. The CDR3 has 14 amino acids. CDR3 DNA sequence: TGTGCCAGCAGCGCGAACAGGGGAAGGGACGAGCAGTACTTC. Translated, it gives CASSANRGRDEQYF.